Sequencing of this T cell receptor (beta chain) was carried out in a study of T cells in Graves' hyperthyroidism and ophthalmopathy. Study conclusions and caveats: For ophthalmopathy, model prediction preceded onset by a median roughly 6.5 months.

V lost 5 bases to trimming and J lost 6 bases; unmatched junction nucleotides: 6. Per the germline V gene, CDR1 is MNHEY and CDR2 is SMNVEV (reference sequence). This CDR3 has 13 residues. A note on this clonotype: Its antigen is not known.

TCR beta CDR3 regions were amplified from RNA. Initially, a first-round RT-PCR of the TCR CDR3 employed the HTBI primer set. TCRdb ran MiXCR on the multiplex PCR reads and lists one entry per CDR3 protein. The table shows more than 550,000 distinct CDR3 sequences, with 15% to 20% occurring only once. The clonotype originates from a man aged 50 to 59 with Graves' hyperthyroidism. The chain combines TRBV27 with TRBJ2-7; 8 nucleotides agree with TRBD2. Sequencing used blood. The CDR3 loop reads CASSIGTRGEQYF. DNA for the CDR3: TGTGCCAGCAGTATCGGGACTAGGGGCGAGCAGTACTTC.